This T cell receptor (beta chain) was retrieved from a study of blood T cells in healthy people across ages. Study-wide results and limits: Naive and antigen-experienced cells were not separated, limiting conclusive comparison.

Next came a second PCR, run for about 7 to 12 cycles, which used a sample-barcoded 5' primer along with a J-beta primer mix. TCRdb reprocessed the 5' RACE reads via MiXCR and lists one record per CDR3 protein. Of hundreds of thousands of distinct CDR3 sequences listed, around 62% were seen once; the top ten hold roughly 25%. A note on this clonotype: Its antigen is as yet unknown.

Germline loops: CDR1 MGHRA, CDR2 YSYEKL. This CDR3 has 16 amino acids. The V end lost 3 bases, the J end lost 11 bases, and 25 bases lay between the germline ends. Caucasian, healthy and from Russia, the donors were aged between roughly 6 and 100. The V gene is TRBV4-1, the J gene TRBJ2-5; D remains ambiguous. The receptor was isolated from a man aged 25 to 40 in good health. What was sequenced was blood. The CDR3 nucleotides read TGCGCCAGCAGCCACCTTGATATTTTGACTTACAATGAGCAGTACTTC. It codes for CASSHLDILTYNEQYF.